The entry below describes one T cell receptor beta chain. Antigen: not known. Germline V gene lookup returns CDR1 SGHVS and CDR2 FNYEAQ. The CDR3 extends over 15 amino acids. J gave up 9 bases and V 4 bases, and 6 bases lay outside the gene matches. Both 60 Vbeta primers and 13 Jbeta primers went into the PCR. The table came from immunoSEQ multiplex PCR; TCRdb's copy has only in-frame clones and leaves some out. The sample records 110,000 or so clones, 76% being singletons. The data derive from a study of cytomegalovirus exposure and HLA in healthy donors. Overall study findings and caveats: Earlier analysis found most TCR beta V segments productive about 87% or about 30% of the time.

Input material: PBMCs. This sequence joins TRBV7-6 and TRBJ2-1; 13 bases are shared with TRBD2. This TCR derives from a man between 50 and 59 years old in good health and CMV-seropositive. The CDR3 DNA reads TGTGCCAGCAGCTCCAGACTAGCGGGGGGTGCTGAGCAGTTCTTC. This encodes CASSSRLAGGAEQFF.